This paragraph reports one TCR beta chain. 60 Vbeta and 13 Jbeta primers were used in PCR. TCRdb keeps only in-frame clones here, not all; method: immunoSEQ multiplex PCR. The sample records about 140,000 clones, roughly 85% being singletons. This sample is drawn from a study of cytomegalovirus exposure and HLA in healthy donors. CDR3 size: 14 residues. Trimming left V 6 bases short and J 1 base short, with 9 bases between. Germline values: CDR1 WSHSY, CDR2 SAAADI. The genes are TRBV10-2 and TRBJ1-4, with D perhaps TRBD1 (6 bases). This receptor was identified in a man aged 40-49 years in good health and CMV-seropositive. Sequencing used PBMCs. The CDR3 DNA follows: TGCGCCAGCAGGGAACAGGGAACTAATGAAAAACTGTTTTTT. Translating gives CASREQGTNEKLFF.